This note documents a single T cell receptor (beta chain) sequence. Its target is not known. The CDR3 runs 13 residues. Per the germline V gene, CDR1 is GTSNPN and CDR2 is SVGIG (reference sequence). Germline trimming cut 3 bases from V and 1 base from J; bases unmatched to any gene: 0. The data were obtained in a study of Ad26.COV2.S vaccination and SARS-CoV-2 variants. The study's findings and limits: Substantial breadth in spike-specific CD8+ and CD4+ T cell responses was reportedly seen after vaccination. Estimates derived from TCR breadth and depth analyses may have underestimated total T cell responses. Placebo recipients and vaccine recipients were similar in non-spike TCR breadth.

The assay was immunoSEQ multiplex PCR, and TCRdb's table has in-frame clones only and misses some. Among roughly 300,000 clones listed, less than 90% were seen once. The treatment denotes: around 19 received Ad26.COV2.S at low or high dose, single or two shots; roughly five received placebo; per-sample allocation not given. Following the first vaccine or placebo injection, samples were taken on day 63. Wuhan-strain SARS-CoV-2 spike was expressed by the Ad26 vector that made up the vaccine. Specimen: peripheral blood, collected in a trial of Ad26.COV2.S vaccine versus placebo. This clonotype was sampled from a person between 18 and 59 years old who received the Ad26.COV2.S COVID-19 vaccine or a placebo. The rearrangement joins TRBV30 to TRBJ1-5, with TRBD1 identical over 7 bases. The CDR3 here is CAWRGQSNQPQHF. In DNA, the CDR3 is TGTGCCTGGAGGGGACAGAGCAATCAGCCCCAGCATTTT.